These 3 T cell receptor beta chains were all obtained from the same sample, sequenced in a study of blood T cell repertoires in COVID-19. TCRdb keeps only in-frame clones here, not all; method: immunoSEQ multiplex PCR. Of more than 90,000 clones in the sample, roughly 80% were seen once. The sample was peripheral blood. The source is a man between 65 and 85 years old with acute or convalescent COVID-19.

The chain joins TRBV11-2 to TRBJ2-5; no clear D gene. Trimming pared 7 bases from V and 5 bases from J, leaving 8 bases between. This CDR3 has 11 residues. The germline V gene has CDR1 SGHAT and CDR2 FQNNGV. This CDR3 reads CASTASETQYF. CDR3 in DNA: TGTGCCAGCACCGCAAGCGAGACCCAGTACTTC.

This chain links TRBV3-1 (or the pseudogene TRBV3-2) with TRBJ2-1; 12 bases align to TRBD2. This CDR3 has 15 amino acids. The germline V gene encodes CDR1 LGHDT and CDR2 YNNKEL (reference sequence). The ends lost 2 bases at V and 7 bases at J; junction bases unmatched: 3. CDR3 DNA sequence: TGTGCCAGCAGCCAAATCCTAGCGGGGGGGAATGAGCAGTTCTTC. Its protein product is CASSQILAGGNEQFF.

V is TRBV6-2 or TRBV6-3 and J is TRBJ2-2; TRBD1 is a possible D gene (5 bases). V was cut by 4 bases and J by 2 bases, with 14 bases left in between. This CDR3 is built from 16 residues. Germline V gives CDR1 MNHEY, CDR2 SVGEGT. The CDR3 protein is CASSFGQGVNTGELFF. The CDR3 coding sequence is TGTGCCAGCAGTTTCGGGCAGGGCGTCAACACCGGGGAGCTGTTTTTT.